Sequencing of this TCR beta chain was carried out in a study of blood T cell repertoires in COVID-19. Here immunoSEQ multiplex PCR was the method, and the copy in TCRdb shows in-frame clones only, minus some. The sample has 250,000 or so clones, approximately 88% seen once. There are 14 residues in the CDR3. Trimming took 7 bases from V and 4 from J, leaving 12 bases between them. Per the germline V gene, CDR1 is SGHRS and CDR2 is YFSETQ. The sequenced material came from peripheral blood. The rearrangement uses TRBV5-1 and TRBJ2-6, with D unresolved. The TCR originated in a woman between 35 and 50 years old who had recovered from COVID-19. The CDR3 DNA is TGCGCCAGCCGAGCCTACTCCGGGGCCAACGTCCTGACTTTC. Its protein product is CASRAYSGANVLTF.